The 9 T cell receptor beta chains below all came from one sample that was sequenced in a study of blood T cell repertoires in COVID-19. Generated by immunoSEQ multiplex PCR, the TCRdb table keeps only in-frame clones and is missing some. The top ten clones hold 3.5% to 4% of a sample with some 340,000 clones, 85% of them seen once. Material: peripheral blood. Receptors were obtained from a woman between 18 and 29 years old with acute or convalescent COVID-19.

J is TRBJ2-2 and V is TRBV5-6, with 13 bases identical to TRBD2. The CDR3 length is 17 residues. Germline lookup yields CDR1 SGHDT and CDR2 YYEEEE. V trimming: 4 bases; J trimming: 3 bases; junction bases outside the gene matches: 6. CDR3 sequence: CASSGGLAGLDTGELFF. DNA of the CDR3: TGTGCCAGCAGCGGGGGACTAGCGGGACTAGACACCGGGGAGCTGTTTTTT.

The genes are TRBV3-1 (or the pseudogene TRBV3-2) and TRBJ2-2; D might be TRBD1 (6 bases). The germline V and J ends were trimmed by 7 bases and 1 base, with 16 bases remaining between them. This CDR3 is built from 16 residues. The germline V gene encodes CDR1 LGHDT and CDR2 YNNKEL (reference sequence). The CDR3 here is CASTGIGQKNTGELFF. The CDR3 DNA sequence: TGTGCCAGCACCGGAATAGGACAGAAGAACACCGGGGAGCTGTTTTTT.

V gene TRBV27 combines with J gene TRBJ2-3; D remains unclear. The germline V and J ends were trimmed by 3 bases and 7 bases, with 11 bases remaining between them. Per germline, CDR1 MNHEY and CDR2 SMNVEV (reference sequence). The CDR3 extends over 13 amino acids. The chain's CDR3 is CASSFSVFNTQYF. The CDR3, as DNA: TGTGCCAGCAGTTTTTCCGTGTTTAATACGCAGTATTTT.

The chain couples TRBV19 to TRBJ1-2; 7 positions agree with TRBD1. The germline CDR1 and CDR2 sequences are LNHDA and SQIVND (reference sequence). V trimming: 2 bases; J trimming: 4 bases; junction bases outside the gene matches: 7. This CDR3 has 15 residues. The CDR3 sequence is CASSITGTALYGYTF. The CDR3, as DNA: TGTGCCAGTAGTATAACCGGGACAGCTCTCTATGGCTACACCTTC.

The chain joins TRBV21-1 to TRBJ1-4; TRBD1, the table's D call, lacks a check against the DNA. TRBV21-1 corresponds to a pseudogene. This CDR3 is 15 amino acids long. Written as DNA, the CDR3 is TGTGCCAGCAGCAAAGCACAGGGGAGCCATGAAAAACTGTTTTTT. Protein: CASSKAQGSHEKLFF.

This chain links TRBV10-2 with TRBJ1-3; a weak D match, TRBD1 (5 bases). Trimming pared 3 bases from V and 4 bases from J, leaving 16 bases between. CDR1 and CDR2 from the germline V gene are WSHSY and SAAADI. The CDR3 consists of 16 residues. The CDR3 DNA sequence: TGCGCCAGCAGTGAACTCAGGGATATTTCAGGAAACACCATATATTTT. Translated, it gives CASSELRDISGNTIYF.

The chain couples TRBV7-8 to TRBJ1-5; TRBD1 aligns across 8 bases. The V gene end was trimmed by 1 base and the J gene end by 6 bases; junction bases not matched to a gene: 5. The germline gives CDR1 SGHVS, CDR2 FQNEAQ. This CDR3 contains 15 residues. CDR3 in amino acids: CASSLVGQGSQPQHF. The CDR3 DNA sequence: TGTGCCAGCAGCTTAGTAGGACAGGGATCTCAGCCCCAGCATTTT.

The CDR3 DNA is TGTGCCAGTAGTTTACAGAATCAGCCCCAGCATTTT. Protein sequence: CASSLQNQPQHF. The chain recombines TRBV19 with TRBJ1-5; no reliable D call. With 5 bases removed from V and 4 bases from J, the gap between germline ends came to 6 bases. The CDR3 length is 12 residues. CDR1 is LNHDA and CDR2 is SQIVND in the germline V gene (reference sequence).

This clone was found once. This rearrangement joins TRBV6-5 to TRBJ1-1; D remains ambiguous. The germline CDR1 and CDR2 sequences are MNHEY and SVGAGI. The length of the CDR3 is 14 residues. The V end was cut by 4 bases, the J end by 5 bases, with 14 bases between. CDR3 coding DNA: TGTGCCAGCAGTTCCTCGGGCTTCGGTACTGAAGCTTTCTTT. Translating it yields CASSSSGFGTEAFF.